This T cell receptor (beta chain) originates from a study of naive and memory T cell subsets. Only a few counts were recorded for this clonotype. The antigen remains unidentified. Per germline, CDR1 SQVTM and CDR2 ANQGSEA. The CDR3 extends over 12 amino acids. Findings of the study overall: Findings for naive and memory subsets could not be checked against ground truth. Over 85% of naive TCR sequences appeared only once after error correction, unlike memory subsets. Possibly reflecting memory cells re-expressing CD45RA, a few larger clonotypes occurred in naive repertoires, especially CD8. In CD4 and CD8 cells, diversity dropped from naive through EMRA.

Both TRBC1 and TRBC2 were covered by a beta constant-region primer of two equimolar oligonucleotides. The ligated cDNA underwent four PCR rounds using SP2 and nested alpha and beta constant-region primers. In TCRdb, the UMI-ligation and nested PCR reads were re-called with MiXCR into one record per CDR3 protein. The sample has about 90,000 distinct CDR3 sequences, 11% seen once. Cells stained for CD3, CD4, CD8, CD45RA, CD27 and viability were sorted into four CD45RA/CD27 subsets. Sequenced: naive CD4+ T cells from blood. This sequence was found in a human donor in good health. V gene TRBV29-1 combines with J gene TRBJ2-3, with TRBD2 matching over 8 bases. In nucleotides, the CDR3 is TGCACCGGGGGGGGGCCCGCAGATACGCAGTATTTT. Protein sequence: CTGGGPADTQYF.